Shown below are 3 T cell receptor beta chains from a single sample sequenced in a study of T cell responses to AZD1222 COVID-19 vaccine. Produced via immunoSEQ multiplex PCR; TCRdb's table is partial and in-frame only. The data show approximately 90,000 clones, approximately 91% seen once. The source was peripheral blood, collected on day 0 of AZD1222 vaccination. The receptors here all came from an adult in good health.

The chain carries TRBV6-1 and TRBJ2-2, with D perhaps assigned TRBD1 or TRBD2 (5 bases each). The CDR3 covers 16 residues. Germline V gene data show CDR1 as MNHNS and CDR2 as SASEGT. The V gene lost 1 base and the J gene lost 5 bases, with 14 bases spanning the gap. The CDR3 bases are TGTGCCAGCAGTGAAGGGGGACGGCGCATGACCGGGGAGCTGTTTTTT. Protein: CASSEGGRRMTGELFF.

J is TRBJ1-4 and V is TRBV5-1; 9 bases fit TRBD1. This CDR3 has 15 residues. Losses at the gene ends were 3 bases for V and 8 bases for J; bases not matched to a gene: 8. Germline assignment: CDR1 SGHRS and CDR2 YFSETQ. In DNA, the CDR3 is TGCGCCAGCAGCTGGATGACAGGGGGTGAAGAAAAACTGTTTTTT. Its protein is CASSWMTGGEEKLFF.

V gene TRBV7-9 combines with J gene TRBJ2-3, with D perhaps assigned TRBD1 or TRBD2 (5 bases each). This CDR3 contains 17 residues. The germline gives CDR1 SEHNR, CDR2 FQNEAQ (reference sequence). Trimming removed 1 base from V and 6 bases from J, with 20 bases in between. CDR3 DNA sequence: TGTGCCAGCAGCTTAGGATCAGGGACCGCTGTTGGGGATACGCAGTATTTT. Translation: CASSLGSGTAVGDTQYF.